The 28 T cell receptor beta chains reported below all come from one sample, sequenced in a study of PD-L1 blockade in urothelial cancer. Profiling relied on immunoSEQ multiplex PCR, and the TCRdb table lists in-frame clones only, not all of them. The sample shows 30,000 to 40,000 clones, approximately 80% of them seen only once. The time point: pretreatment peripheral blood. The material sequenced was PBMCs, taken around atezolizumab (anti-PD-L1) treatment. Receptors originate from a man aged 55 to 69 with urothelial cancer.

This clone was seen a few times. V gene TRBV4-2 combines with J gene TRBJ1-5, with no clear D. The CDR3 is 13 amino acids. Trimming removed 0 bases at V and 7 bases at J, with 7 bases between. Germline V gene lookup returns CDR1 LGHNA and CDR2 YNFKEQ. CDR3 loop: CASSQDGGQPQHF. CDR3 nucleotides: TGTGCCAGCAGCCAAGATGGAGGACAGCCCCAGCATTTT.

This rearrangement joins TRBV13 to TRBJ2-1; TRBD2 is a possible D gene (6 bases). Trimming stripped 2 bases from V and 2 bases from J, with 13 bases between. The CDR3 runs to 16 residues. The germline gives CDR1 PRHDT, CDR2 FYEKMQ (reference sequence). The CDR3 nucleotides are TGTGCCAGCAGCTTATCAGGAGGGCTTACCTACAATGAGCAGTTCTTC. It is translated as CASSLSGGLTYNEQFF.

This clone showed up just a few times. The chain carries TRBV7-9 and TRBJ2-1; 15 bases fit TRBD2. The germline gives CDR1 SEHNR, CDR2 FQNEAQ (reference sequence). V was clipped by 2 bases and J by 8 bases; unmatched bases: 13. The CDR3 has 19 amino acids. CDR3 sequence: CASSLPGTSGRKTRHEQFF. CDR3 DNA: TGTGCCAGCAGCTTACCCGGGACTAGCGGGAGGAAAACCCGGCATGAGCAGTTCTTC.

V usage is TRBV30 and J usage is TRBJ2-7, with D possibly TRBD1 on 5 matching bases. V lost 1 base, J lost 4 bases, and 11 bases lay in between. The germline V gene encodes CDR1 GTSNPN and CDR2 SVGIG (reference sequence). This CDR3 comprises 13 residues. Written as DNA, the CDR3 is TGTGCCTGGAGTGGCGGTACAGGATACGAGCAGTACTTC. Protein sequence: CAWSGGTGYEQYF.

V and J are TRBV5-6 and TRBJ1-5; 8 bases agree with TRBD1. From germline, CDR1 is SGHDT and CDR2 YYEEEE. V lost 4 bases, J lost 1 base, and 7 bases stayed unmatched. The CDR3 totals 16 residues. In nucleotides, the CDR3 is TGTGCCAGCAGCGCCGGACAGGGTTCGAGCAATCAGCCCCAGCATTTT. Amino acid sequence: CASSAGQGSSNQPQHF.

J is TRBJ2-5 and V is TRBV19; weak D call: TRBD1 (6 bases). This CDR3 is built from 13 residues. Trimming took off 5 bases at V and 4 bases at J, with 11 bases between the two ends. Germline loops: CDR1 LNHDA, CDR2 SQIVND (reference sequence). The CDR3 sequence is CASSLGTRETQYF. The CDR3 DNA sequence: TGTGCCAGTAGTCTCGGGACACGAGAGACCCAGTACTTC.

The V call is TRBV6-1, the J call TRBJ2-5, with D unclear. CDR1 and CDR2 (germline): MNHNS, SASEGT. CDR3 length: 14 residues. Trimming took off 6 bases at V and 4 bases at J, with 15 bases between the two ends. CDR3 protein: CASRAYGLGETQYF. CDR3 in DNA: TGTGCCAGCAGGGCCTATGGGCTGGGAGAGACCCAGTACTTC.

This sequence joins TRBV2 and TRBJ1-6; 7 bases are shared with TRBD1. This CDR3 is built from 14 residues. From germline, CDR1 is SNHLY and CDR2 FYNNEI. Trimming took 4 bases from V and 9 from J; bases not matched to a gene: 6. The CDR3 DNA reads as TGTGCCAGCAGTGGACAGGGATCGAGTTCACCCCTCCACTTT. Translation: CASSGQGSSSPLHF.

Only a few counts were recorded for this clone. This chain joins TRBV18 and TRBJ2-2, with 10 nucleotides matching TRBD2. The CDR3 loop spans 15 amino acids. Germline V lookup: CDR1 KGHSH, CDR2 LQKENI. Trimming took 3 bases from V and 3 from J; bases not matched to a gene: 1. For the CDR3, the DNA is TGTGCCAGCTCACCGCTAGCGGGAGACACCGGGGAGCTGTTTTTT. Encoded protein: CASSPLAGDTGELFF.

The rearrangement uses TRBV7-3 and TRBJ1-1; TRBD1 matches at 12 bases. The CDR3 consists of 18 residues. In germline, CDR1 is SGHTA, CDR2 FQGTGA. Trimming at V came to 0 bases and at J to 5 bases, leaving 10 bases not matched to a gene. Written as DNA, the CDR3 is TGTGCCAGCAGCTTAACCGGGACAGGGGGCGCTGGACATACTGAAGCTTTCTTT. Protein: CASSLTGTGGAGHTEAFF.

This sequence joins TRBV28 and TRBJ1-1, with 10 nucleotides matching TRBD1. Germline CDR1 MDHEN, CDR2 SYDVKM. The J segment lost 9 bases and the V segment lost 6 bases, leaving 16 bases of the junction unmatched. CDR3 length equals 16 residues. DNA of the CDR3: TGTGCCAGCAGCGAATACGGGACAGGGGTCGGGGGGAAAGCTTTCTTT. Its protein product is CASSEYGTGVGGKAFF. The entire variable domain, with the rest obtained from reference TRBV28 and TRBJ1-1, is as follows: DVKVTQSSRYLVKRTGEKVFLECVQDMDHENMFWYRQDPGLGLRLIYFSYDVKMKEKGDIPEGYSVSREKKERFSLILESASTNQTSMYLCASSEYGTGVGGKAFFGQGTRLTVV.

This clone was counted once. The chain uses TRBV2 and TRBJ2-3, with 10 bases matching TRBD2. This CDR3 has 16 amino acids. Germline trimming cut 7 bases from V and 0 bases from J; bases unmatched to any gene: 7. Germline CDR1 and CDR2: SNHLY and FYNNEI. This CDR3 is CASIRTSGASTDTQYF. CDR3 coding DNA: TGTGCCAGCATTAGGACTAGCGGTGCTAGCACAGATACGCAGTATTTT.

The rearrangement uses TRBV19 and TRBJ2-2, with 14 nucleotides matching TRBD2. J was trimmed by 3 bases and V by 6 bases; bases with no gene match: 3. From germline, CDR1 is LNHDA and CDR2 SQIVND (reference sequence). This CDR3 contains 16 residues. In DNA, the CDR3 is TGTGCCAGTAGGGGACTAGCGGGAGTCTACACCGGGGAGCTGTTTTTT. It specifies CASRGLAGVYTGELFF.

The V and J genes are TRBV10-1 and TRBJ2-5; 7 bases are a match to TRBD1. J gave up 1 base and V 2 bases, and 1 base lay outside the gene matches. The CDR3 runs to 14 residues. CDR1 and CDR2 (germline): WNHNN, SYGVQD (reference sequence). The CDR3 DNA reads TGCGCCAGCAGTGAGGGGACAGCCCAAGAGACCCAGTACTTC. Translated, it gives CASSEGTAQETQYF.

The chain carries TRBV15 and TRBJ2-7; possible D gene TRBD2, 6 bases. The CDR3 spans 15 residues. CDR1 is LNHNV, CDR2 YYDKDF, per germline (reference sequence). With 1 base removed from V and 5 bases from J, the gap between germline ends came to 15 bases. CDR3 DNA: TGTGCCACCAGCAGAGGTGGAGGGGCAGGTAACGAGCAGTACTTC. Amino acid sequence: CATSRGGGAGNEQYF.

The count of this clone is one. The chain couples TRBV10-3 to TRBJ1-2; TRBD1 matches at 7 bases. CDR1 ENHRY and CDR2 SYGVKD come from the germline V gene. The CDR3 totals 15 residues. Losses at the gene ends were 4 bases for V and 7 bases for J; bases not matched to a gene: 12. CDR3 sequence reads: CAISGDRDGSSGYTF. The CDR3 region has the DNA TGTGCCATCAGTGGAGACAGGGACGGGTCGAGTGGCTACACCTTC.

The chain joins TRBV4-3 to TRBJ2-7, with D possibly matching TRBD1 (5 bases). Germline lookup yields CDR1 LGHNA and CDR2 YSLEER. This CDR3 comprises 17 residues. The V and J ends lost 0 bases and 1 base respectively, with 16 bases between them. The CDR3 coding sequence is TGCGCCAGCAGCCAAGATCTGGCAGGGTCACATTCCTACGAGCAGTACTTC. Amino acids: CASSQDLAGSHSYEQYF.

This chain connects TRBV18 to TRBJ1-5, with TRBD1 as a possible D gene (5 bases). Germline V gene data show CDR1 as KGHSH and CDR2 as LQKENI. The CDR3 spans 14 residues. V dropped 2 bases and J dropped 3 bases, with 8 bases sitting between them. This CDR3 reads CASSPGAYNQPQHF. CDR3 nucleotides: TGTGCCAGCTCACCAGGGGCCTACAATCAGCCCCAGCATTTT.

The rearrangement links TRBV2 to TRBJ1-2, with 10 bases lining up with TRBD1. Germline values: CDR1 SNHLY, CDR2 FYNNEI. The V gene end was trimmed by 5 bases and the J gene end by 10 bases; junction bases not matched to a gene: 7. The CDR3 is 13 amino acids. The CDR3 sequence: CASSFGQGDAYTF. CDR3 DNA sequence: TGTGCCAGCAGTTTTGGACAGGGGGATGCCTACACCTTC.

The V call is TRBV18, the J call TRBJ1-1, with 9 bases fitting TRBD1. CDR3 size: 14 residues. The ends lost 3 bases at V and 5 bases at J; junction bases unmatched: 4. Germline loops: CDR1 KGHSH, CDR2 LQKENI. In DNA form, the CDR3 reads TGTGCCAGCTCACCGGGACAGGGTAGGACTGAAGCTTTCTTT. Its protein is CASSPGQGRTEAFF. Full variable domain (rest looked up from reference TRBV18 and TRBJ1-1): NAGVMQNPRHLVRRRGQEARLRCSPMKGHSHVYWYRQLPEEGLKFMVYLQKENIIDESGMPKERFSAEFPKEGPSILRIQQVVRGDSAAYFCASSPGQGRTEAFFGQGTRLTVV.

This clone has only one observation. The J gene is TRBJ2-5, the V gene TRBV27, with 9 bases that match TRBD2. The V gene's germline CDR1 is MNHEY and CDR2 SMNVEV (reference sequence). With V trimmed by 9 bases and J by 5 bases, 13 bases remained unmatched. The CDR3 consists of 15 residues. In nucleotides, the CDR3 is TGTGCCAGTTCGGGGATCTTAGCGGGAGTGGAGACCCAGTACTTC. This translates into CASSGILAGVETQYF.

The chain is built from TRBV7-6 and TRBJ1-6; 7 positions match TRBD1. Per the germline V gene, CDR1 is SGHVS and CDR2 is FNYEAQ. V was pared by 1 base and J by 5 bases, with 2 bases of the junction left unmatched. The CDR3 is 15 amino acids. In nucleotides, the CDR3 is TGTGCCAGCAGCTTAGAAGGGGGCAATAATTCACCCCTCCACTTT. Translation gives CASSLEGGNNSPLHF. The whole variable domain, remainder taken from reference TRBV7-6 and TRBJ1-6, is GAGVSQSPRYKVTKRGQDVALRCDPISGHVSLYWYRQALGQGPEFLTYFNYEAQQDKSGLPNDRFSAERPEGSISTLTIQRTEQRDSAMYRCASSLEGGNNSPLHFGNGTRLTVT.

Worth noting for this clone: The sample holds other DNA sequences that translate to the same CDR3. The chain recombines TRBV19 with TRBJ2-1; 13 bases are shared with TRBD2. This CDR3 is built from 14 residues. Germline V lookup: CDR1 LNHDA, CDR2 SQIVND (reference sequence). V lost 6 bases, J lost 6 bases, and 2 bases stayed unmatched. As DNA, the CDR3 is TGTGCCAGTAGCGGACTAGCGGGAGCCAATGAGCAGTTCTTC. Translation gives CASSGLAGANEQFF.

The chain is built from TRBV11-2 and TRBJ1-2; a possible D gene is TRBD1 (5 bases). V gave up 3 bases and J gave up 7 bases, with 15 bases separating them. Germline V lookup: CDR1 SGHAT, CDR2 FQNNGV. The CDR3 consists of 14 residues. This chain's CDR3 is CASSFGAQGVGYTF. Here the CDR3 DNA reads TGTGCCAGCAGCTTCGGCGCCCAGGGTGTTGGCTACACCTTC.

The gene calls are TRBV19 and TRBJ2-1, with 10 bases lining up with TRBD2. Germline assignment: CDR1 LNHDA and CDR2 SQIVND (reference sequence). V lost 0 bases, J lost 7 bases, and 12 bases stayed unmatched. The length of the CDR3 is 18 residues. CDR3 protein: CASSIDSGVAGGRNEQFF. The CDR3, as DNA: TGTGCCAGTAGTATAGATAGTGGAGTAGCGGGAGGTAGGAATGAGCAGTTCTTC.

DNA for the CDR3: TGTGCCAGCAGCTACAGGGTTCCGGACACTGAAGCTTTCTTT. This encodes CASSYRVPDTEAFF. The rearrangement joins TRBV7-8 to TRBJ1-1; D possibly corresponds to TRBD1 (6 bases). This CDR3 is built from 14 residues. Germline CDR1 reads SGHVS; CDR2 reads FQNEAQ. Trimming took 4 bases from V and 3 from J, leaving 12 bases between them.

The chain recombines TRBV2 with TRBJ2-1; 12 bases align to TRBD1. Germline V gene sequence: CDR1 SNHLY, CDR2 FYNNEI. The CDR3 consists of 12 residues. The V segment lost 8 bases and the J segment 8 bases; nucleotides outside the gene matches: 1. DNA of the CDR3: TGTGCCAGCGGGGACAGGGGGCATGAGCAGTTCTTC. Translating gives CASGDRGHEQFF.

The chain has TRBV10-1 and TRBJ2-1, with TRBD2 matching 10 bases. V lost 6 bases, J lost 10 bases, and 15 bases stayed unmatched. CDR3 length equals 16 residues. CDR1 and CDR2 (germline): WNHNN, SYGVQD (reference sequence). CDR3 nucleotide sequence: TGCGCCAGCAGCGACCCTATGGCTAGCGGGAGCGGAGAGCAGTTCTTC. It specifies CASSDPMASGSGEQFF.